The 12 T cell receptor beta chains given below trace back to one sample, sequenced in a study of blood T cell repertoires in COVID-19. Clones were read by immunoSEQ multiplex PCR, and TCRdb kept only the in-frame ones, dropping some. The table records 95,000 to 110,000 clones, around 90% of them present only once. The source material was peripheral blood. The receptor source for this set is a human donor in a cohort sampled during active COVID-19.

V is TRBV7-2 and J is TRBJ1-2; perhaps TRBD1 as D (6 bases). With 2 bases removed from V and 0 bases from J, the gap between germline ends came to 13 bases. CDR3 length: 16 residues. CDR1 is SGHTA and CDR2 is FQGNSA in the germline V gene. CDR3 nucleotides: TGTGCCAGCAGCTTAAAAGGGACACTTCCTAACTATGGCTACACCTTC. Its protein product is CASSLKGTLPNYGYTF.

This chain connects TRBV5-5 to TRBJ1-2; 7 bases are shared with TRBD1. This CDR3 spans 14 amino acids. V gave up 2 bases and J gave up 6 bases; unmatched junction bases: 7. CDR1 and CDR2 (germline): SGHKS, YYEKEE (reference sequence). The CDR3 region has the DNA TGTGCCAGCAGCTTATCTAGGGGGCTGGATGGCTACACCTTC. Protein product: CASSLSRGLDGYTF.

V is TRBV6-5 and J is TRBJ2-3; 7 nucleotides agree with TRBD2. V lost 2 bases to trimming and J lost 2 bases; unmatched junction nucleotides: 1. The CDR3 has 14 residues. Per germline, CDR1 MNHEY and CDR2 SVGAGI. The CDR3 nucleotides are TGTGCCAGCAGTTACAGCGGGGACACAGATACGCAGTATTTT. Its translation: CASSYSGDTDTQYF.

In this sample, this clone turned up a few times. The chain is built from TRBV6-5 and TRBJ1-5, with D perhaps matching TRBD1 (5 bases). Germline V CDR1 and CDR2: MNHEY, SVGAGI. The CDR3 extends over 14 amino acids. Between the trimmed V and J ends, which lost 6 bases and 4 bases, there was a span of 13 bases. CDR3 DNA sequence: TGTGCCAGCAGACGCACAGGAATAAATCAGCCCCAGCATTTT. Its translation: CASRRTGINQPQHF.

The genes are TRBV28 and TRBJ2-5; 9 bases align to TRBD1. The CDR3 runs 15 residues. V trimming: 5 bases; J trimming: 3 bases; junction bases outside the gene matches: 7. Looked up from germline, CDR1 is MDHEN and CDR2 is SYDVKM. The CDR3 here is CASSAWTGEEETQYF. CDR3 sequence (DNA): TGTGCCAGCAGTGCATGGACAGGGGAGGAAGAGACCCAGTACTTC.

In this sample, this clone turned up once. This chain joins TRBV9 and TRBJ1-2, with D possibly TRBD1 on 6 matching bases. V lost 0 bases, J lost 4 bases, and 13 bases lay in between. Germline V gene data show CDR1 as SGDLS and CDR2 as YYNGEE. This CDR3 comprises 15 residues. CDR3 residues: CASSVVSGTPYGYTF. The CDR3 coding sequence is TGTGCCAGCAGCGTAGTAAGCGGGACACCCTATGGCTACACCTTC.

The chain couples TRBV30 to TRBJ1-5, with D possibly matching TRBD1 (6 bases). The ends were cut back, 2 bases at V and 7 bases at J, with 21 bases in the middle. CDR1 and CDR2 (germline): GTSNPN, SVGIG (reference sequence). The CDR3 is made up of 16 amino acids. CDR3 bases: TGTGCCTGGAGTTCCCGAATGGGGGCATTTGGACAGCCCCAGCATTTT. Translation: CAWSSRMGAFGQPQHF.

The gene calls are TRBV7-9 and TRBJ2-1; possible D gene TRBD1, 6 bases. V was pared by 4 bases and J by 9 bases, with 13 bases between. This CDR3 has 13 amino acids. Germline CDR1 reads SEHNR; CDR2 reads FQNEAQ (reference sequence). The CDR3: CASSSGTSPEQFF. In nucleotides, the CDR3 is TGTGCCAGCAGCTCCGGGACATCCCCTGAGCAGTTCTTC.

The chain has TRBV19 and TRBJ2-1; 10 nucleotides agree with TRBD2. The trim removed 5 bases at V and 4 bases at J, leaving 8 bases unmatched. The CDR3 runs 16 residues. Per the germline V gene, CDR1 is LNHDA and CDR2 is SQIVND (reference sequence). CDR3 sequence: CASSPLAGPLYNEQFF. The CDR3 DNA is TGTGCCAGTAGTCCACTAGCGGGACCGCTTTACAATGAGCAGTTCTTC.

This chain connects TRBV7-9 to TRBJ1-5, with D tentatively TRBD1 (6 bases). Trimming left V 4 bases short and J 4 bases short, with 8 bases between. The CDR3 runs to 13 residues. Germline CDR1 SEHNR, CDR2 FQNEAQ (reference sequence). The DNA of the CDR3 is TGTGCCAGCAGCTCCCAGGGGAATCAGCCCCAGCATTTT. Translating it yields CASSSQGNQPQHF.

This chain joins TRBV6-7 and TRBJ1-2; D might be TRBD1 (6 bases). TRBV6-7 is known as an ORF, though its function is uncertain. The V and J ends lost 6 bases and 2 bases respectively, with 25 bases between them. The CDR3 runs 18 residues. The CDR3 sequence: CASSGSRGEQRGNYGYTF. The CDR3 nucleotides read TGTGCCAGCAGCGGATCCAGGGGCGAGCAAAGGGGCAACTATGGCTACACCTTC.

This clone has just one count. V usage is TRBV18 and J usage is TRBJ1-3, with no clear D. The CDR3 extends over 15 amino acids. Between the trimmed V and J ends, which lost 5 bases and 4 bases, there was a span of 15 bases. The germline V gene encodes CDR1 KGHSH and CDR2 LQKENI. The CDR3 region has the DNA TGTGCCAGCTCAGCTACAGCAGGAACGGGAAACACCATATATTTT. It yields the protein CASSATAGTGNTIYF.